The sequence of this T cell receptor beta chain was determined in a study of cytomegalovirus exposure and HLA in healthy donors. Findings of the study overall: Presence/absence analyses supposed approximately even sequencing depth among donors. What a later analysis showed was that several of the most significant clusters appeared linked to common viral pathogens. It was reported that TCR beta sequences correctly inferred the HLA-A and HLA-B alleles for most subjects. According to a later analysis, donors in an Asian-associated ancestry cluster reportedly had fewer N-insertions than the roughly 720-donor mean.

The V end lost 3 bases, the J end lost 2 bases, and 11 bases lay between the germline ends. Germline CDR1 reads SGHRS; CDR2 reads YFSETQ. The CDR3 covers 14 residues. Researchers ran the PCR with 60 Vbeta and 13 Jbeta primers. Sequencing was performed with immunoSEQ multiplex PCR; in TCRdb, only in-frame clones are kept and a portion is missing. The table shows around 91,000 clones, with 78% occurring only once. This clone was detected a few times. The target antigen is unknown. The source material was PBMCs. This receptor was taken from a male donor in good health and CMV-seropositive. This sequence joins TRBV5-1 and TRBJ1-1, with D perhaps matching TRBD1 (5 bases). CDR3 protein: CASSSGVPNTEAFF. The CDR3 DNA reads TGCGCCAGCAGCTCGGGGGTACCTAACACTGAAGCTTTCTTT.